Below, one TCR beta chain is given with its context. Its antigen is still unknown. The data belong to a study of beta chain features in type 1 diabetes. Study-level points and caveats: Shorter TCRB CDR3s, moderately but significantly so, were found in Type 1 diabetes patients in all four CD4+ subsets.

As every portion of the isolated RNA was reverse transcribed, the sequencing read expressed TCRB transcripts. Only in-frame clones appear in the TCRdb table, and some are missing; sequencing was by immunoSEQ multiplex PCR. The sample contains about 270,000 clones, 13% to 15% of which appear only once. The CDR3 spans 14 residues. V lost 4 bases to trimming and J lost 8 bases; unmatched junction nucleotides: 8. Germline CDR1 and CDR2: MDHEN and SYDVKM. The sample was naive CD4+ T cells from blood. This TCR was sampled from a man aged 25-45 years with type 1 diabetes. This sequence joins TRBV28 and TRBJ1-2; TRBD1 matches at 9 bases. This chain's CDR3 is CASSYPTGGRGYTF. Here the CDR3 DNA reads TGTGCCAGCAGTTACCCGACAGGGGGTCGAGGCTACACCTTC.